What follows are 20 T cell receptor beta chains derived from one specimen sequenced in a study of cytomegalovirus exposure and HLA in healthy donors. 60 Vbeta and 13 Jbeta primers were used in PCR. Assay used: immunoSEQ multiplex PCR; TCRdb lists only in-frame clones, some missing. This table has over 150,000 clones, 73% appearing once. The sample was PBMCs. These receptors came from a young woman in good health and CMV-seropositive.

This clone was seen once. The V and J genes are TRBV4-3 and TRBJ1-2; D unclear. There are 15 residues in the CDR3. The ends were cut back, 3 bases at V and 6 bases at J, with 17 bases in the middle. Germline V gene sequence: CDR1 LGHNA, CDR2 YSLEER. CDR3 residues: CASSQEGGLRDGYTF. In nucleotides, the CDR3 is TGCGCCAGCAGCCAGGAAGGCGGGCTAAGGGATGGCTACACCTTC.

The chain recombines TRBV2 with TRBJ2-5; 15 bases match TRBD2. Germline values: CDR1 SNHLY, CDR2 FYNNEI. CDR3 length: 14 residues. Trimming removed 7 bases from V and 9 bases from J; junction bases left unmatched: 6. The CDR3 spells CASTGLAGGEAQYF. CDR3 nucleotides: TGTGCCAGCACCGGACTAGCGGGGGGGGAGGCCCAGTACTTC.

The chain employs TRBV7-2 and TRBJ2-4; 8 nucleotides match TRBD2. Trimming removed 1 base from V and 6 bases from J; junction bases left unmatched: 5. The CDR3 length is 15 residues. The V gene's germline CDR1 is SGHTA and CDR2 FQGNSA. Here the CDR3 reads CASSLGVAGLNIQYF. CDR3 nucleotide sequence: TGTGCCAGCAGCTTAGGGGTAGCGGGGTTAAACATTCAGTACTTC.

This sequence joins TRBV25-1 and TRBJ1-4, with D tentatively TRBD1 (5 bases). The length of the CDR3 is 15 residues. V shed 1 base and J shed 7 bases, with 13 bases lying between them. CDR1 MGHDK and CDR2 SYGVNS come from the germline V gene. The CDR3 here is CASSESRTLREKLFF. CDR3 DNA sequence: TGTGCCAGCAGTGAATCTCGGACACTTCGTGAAAAACTGTTTTTT.

The V and J genes are TRBV29-1 and TRBJ2-3, with 11 bases that match TRBD1. Germline CDR1 reads SQVTM; CDR2 reads ANQGSEA. The CDR3 loop spans 16 amino acids. Trimming cost V 4 bases and J 7 bases; bases outside gene matches: 13. CDR3 loop: CSVVWTGGAQRYTQYF. The CDR3 DNA reads TGCAGCGTTGTGTGGACAGGGGGCGCTCAGAGATATACGCAGTATTTT.

The chain carries TRBV25-1 and TRBJ1-2; TRBD1 aligns across 8 bases. This CDR3 has 14 residues. Trimming at V came to 3 bases and at J to 13 bases, leaving 13 bases not matched to a gene. The germline CDR1 and CDR2 sequences are MGHDK and SYGVNS. The CDR3 sequence: CASSEGGQGRHFTF. CDR3 DNA: TGTGCCAGCAGTGAGGGCGGACAGGGTAGACATTTCACCTTC.

With regard to this clone: Mismatch with germline at one junction end may stem from a read error. This chain connects TRBV13 to TRBJ1-1; TRBD1 is a possible D gene (6 bases). Germline V gene data show CDR1 as PRHDT and CDR2 as FYEKMQ (reference sequence). The CDR3 covers 13 residues. CDR3 region: CASSLERGMKDGF. The CDR3 DNA reads as TGTGCCAGCAGCTTAGAGAGGGGGATGAAGGACGGGTTT.

V gene TRBV4-1 combines with J gene TRBJ2-2; 12 bases are shared with TRBD1. CDR1 is MGHRA, CDR2 YSYEKL, per germline. The length of the CDR3 is 20 residues. V shed 1 base, J shed 1 base, and the junction held 10 bases outside the gene matches. CDR3 amino acids: CASSQGFGTGGFMNTGELFF. In DNA form, the CDR3 reads TGCGCCAGCAGCCAAGGGTTTGGGACAGGGGGCTTTATGAACACCGGGGAGCTGTTTTTT.

The gene calls are TRBV10-3 and TRBJ1-1, with TRBD1 matching 8 bases. CDR3 size: 14 residues. Trimming cost V 6 bases and J 3 bases; bases outside gene matches: 6. Germline V gene data show CDR1 as ENHRY and CDR2 as SYGVKD. CDR3 nucleotide sequence: TGTGCCATCAGCCCAGGGGGCTCGGACACTGAAGCTTTCTTT. Translating gives CAISPGGSDTEAFF.

The V gene is TRBV15, the J gene TRBJ2-3, with 9 bases aligning to TRBD1. V gave up 9 bases and J gave up 5 bases; unmatched junction bases: 9. The CDR3 totals 14 residues. From germline, CDR1 is LNHNV and CDR2 YYDKDF (reference sequence). The CDR3 bases are TGTGCCACTGGGTCGGACAGGGGTGGAGATACGCAGTATTTT. Translating it yields CATGSDRGGDTQYF.

The rearrangement uses TRBV21-1 and TRBJ1-2. TRBV21-1 is a listed pseudogene. The CDR3 is 14 amino acids. In DNA form, the CDR3 reads TGTGCCACCAGGGGTCGGGGGTTGAATATTGGCTACACCTTC. This sequence encodes CATRGRGLNIGYTF.

The chain employs TRBV4-1 and TRBJ2-3, with 14 nucleotides matching TRBD2. Per the germline V gene, CDR1 is MGHRA and CDR2 is YSYEKL. CDR3 length equals 18 residues. J lost 6 bases, V lost 0 bases, and 8 bases had no gene match. CDR3: CASSQERGTSGGDDTQYF. CDR3 nucleotides: TGCGCCAGCAGCCAAGAGAGGGGGACTAGCGGGGGTGATGATACGCAGTATTTT.

The chain is built from TRBV18 and TRBJ1-1; D remains ambiguous. V was cut by 6 bases and J by 11 bases, with 10 bases left in between. This CDR3 spans 10 amino acids. Germline V gives CDR1 KGHSH, CDR2 LQKENI. CDR3 amino acids: CASSQIQAFF. In DNA form, the CDR3 reads TGTGCCAGCTCCCAAATTCAGGCTTTCTTT.

V and J are TRBV9 and TRBJ1-2; D might be TRBD1 (5 bases). The germline gives CDR1 SGDLS, CDR2 YYNGEE. Deletions cut 4 bases from V and 4 bases from J, with 20 bases between. CDR3 length equals 16 residues. The DNA for the CDR3 is TGTGCCAGCAGCTCGGACGGGACTCCGGCCGTCTATGGCTACACCTTC. As protein: CASSSDGTPAVYGYTF.

This chain connects TRBV5-4 to TRBJ2-2; maybe TRBD2 (5 bases). V lost 3 bases, J lost 1 base, and 10 bases lay in between. The CDR3 sequence is 15 residues long. Germline CDR1 reads SGHNT; CDR2 reads YYREEE (reference sequence). The DNA of the CDR3 is TGTGCCAGCAGCTCTGGACTGAAGAACACCGGGGAGCTGTTTTTT. Amino acid sequence: CASSSGLKNTGELFF.

The genes are TRBV11-2 and TRBJ2-1; a weak D match, TRBD2 (6 bases). The CDR3 extends over 16 amino acids. Germline lookup yields CDR1 SGHAT and CDR2 FQNNGV. V was cut by 4 bases and J by 2 bases, with 15 bases left in between. The CDR3 protein is CASSSGLRSAYNEQFF. In DNA form, the CDR3 reads TGTGCCAGCAGCTCGGGACTCCGATCCGCCTACAATGAGCAGTTCTTC. The full variable domain, in which reference TRBV11-2 and TRBJ2-1 provide the parts outside the CDR3, is EAGVAQSPRYKIIEKRQSVAFWCNPISGHATLYWYQQILGQGPKLLIQFQNNGVVDDSQLPKDRFSAERLKGVDSTLKIQPAKLEDSAVYLCASSSGLRSAYNEQFFGPGTRLTVL.

The chain joins TRBV4-3 to TRBJ1-4, with D hard to call. Germline V CDR1 and CDR2: LGHNA, YSLEER. The ends were cut back, 3 bases at V and 10 bases at J, with 15 bases in the middle. This CDR3 has 14 residues. This chain's CDR3 is CASSQGSEVVKLFF. Written as DNA, the CDR3 is TGCGCCAGCAGCCAGGGCTCAGAAGTCGTAAAACTGTTTTTT.

This sequence joins TRBV19 and TRBJ2-5; 7 nucleotides agree with TRBD2. Germline CDR1 and CDR2: LNHDA and SQIVND (reference sequence). V trimming: 5 bases; J trimming: 5 bases; junction bases outside the gene matches: 5. The CDR3 has 13 amino acids. The CDR3 DNA sequence: TGTGCCAGTAGTCAGCGGGGTCGTGAGACCCAGTACTTC. This translates into CASSQRGRETQYF.

This clone was seen once. The J gene is TRBJ2-3, the V gene TRBV7-3; 9 positions agree with TRBD1. The CDR3 extends over 14 amino acids. The germline V gene encodes CDR1 SGHTA and CDR2 FQGTGA. Losses at the gene ends were 4 bases for V and 3 bases for J; bases not matched to a gene: 2. CDR3 in DNA: TGTGCCAGCAGCTCGGACAGGGGTACAGATACGCAGTATTTT. This codes for CASSSDRGTDTQYF.

The chain has TRBV11-1 and TRBJ2-7, with TRBD2 identical over 7 bases. Unmatched junction bases numbered 9, after V lost 4 bases and J lost 6 bases. Germline CDR1 is SGHAT and CDR2 is FQDESV (reference sequence). The CDR3 extends over 14 amino acids. CDR3 bases: TGTGCCAGCAGCTCTTCCGACGGGGGGAGCGAGCAGTACTTC. Residues: CASSSSDGGSEQYF.